The clone carrying this T cell receptor beta chain was detected many times. As yet, its antigen is unknown. V was trimmed by 0 bases and J by 2 bases, leaving 9 bases between them. CDR3 length: 14 residues. Per the germline V gene, CDR1 is SQVTM and CDR2 is ANQGSEA. This entry belongs to a study of blood T cells in healthy people across ages. Sample-barcoded 5' priming and a J-beta primer mix drove a second PCR of about 6 to 12 cycles. Every cDNA molecule bore a tag from a template-switch adaptor containing 12 random nucleotides. The study obtained at least 2.5 million CDR3-containing paired-end reads from every sample. TCRdb recomputed calls from the 5' RACE reads with MiXCR, one row per CDR3 protein. The sample lists 700,000 or so distinct CDR3 sequences; roughly two fifths were seen once. The study, taken as a whole, reports: Higher diversity, along with more naive CD4+ cells, distinguished long-lived donors from aged donors.

The V and J genes are TRBV29-1 and TRBJ2-3; D ambiguous. This receptor was taken from an elderly man in good health. Sequenced input: blood. The CDR3, as DNA: TGCAGCGTTGAAGATTCCCCCTCCACAGATACGCAGTATTTT. This encodes CSVEDSPSTDTQYF.